Here is one T cell receptor beta chain with its context. These data come from a study of blood T cell repertoires in COVID-19. The protocol was immunoSEQ multiplex PCR, while the TCRdb copy is restricted to in-frame clones and leaves out a portion. The table includes roughly 73,000 clones, around 86% detected once. The sequencing sample was made of peripheral blood. This TCR was sampled from a man between 65 and 85 years old with active COVID-19.

This CDR3 reads CASSKGGGTEAFF. As DNA, the CDR3 is TGTGCCAGCAGCAAAGGGGGAGGGACTGAAGCTTTCTTT. The genes are TRBV7-3 and TRBJ1-1; D may be TRBD1 (6 bases). Germline loops: CDR1 SGHTA, CDR2 FQGTGA. Trimming removed 5 bases at V and 5 bases at J, with 12 bases between. The CDR3 contains 13 residues.